The clone carrying this TCR beta chain was counted many times. The antigen remains undetermined. The trim removed 0 bases at V and 1 base at J, leaving 4 bases unmatched. This CDR3 comprises 16 residues. The data stem from a study of T cells in Graves' hyperthyroidism and ophthalmopathy. General study points: Peripheral blood also featured most of the thyroid clonotypes expanded above 0.001.

It was RNA transcripts that yielded the amplified TCR beta CDR3 regions. The TCR CDR3 was amplified in a first-round RT-PCR using the HTBI primer set. TCRdb fed the multiplex PCR reads into MiXCR, producing one record per CDR3 protein. This sample has some 550,000 distinct CDR3 sequences, with about a sixth found just once. This chain connects TRBV12-3 or TRBV12-4 to TRBJ1-1, with TRBD1 identical over 8 bases. The sample taken for sequencing was blood. The TCR comes from a woman between 40 and 50 years old with Graves' ophthalmopathy. The CDR3 sequence: CASSLALGQENTEAFF. CDR3 bases: TGTGCCAGCAGTTTAGCGCTGGGACAGGAGAACACTGAAGCTTTCTTT.